This entry lists 22 T cell receptor beta chains sequenced from one sample in a study of blood T cells in healthy people across ages (dated by TCRdb to between 2014 and 2017). Receptor amplification or capture employed 5' RACE. TCRdb lists the instrument as Illumina HiSeq 2500. A second PCR of about 7 to 12 cycles was run with a J-beta primer mix and a sample-barcoded 5' primer. TCRdb reprocessed the public reads (quality trimming at Q25 with fastp, clone calling with MiXCR) and kept in-frame beta chains. Rows are combined by CDR3 protein, so each entry shows the most common genes and DNA. The table for this sample lists around 870,000 distinct CDR3 sequences; around 28% of them were counted only once. The ten largest clones represent around 15% of the sample. Sample: blood. Receptors were obtained from an elderly woman in good health.

About this clonotype itself: It may be a read error: a sequence one base away is much more abundant. This chain connects TRBV6-2 or TRBV6-3 to TRBJ2-1; D might be TRBD1 (7 bases). The V gene's germline CDR1 is MNHEY and CDR2 SVGEGT. V gave up 6 bases and J gave up 6 bases, with 15 bases separating them. The CDR3 extends over 14 amino acids. The CDR3 protein is CASSNLQGGNEQFF. The DNA for the CDR3 is TGTGCCAGCAGCAACCTCCAGGGGGGCAATGAGCAGTTCTTC.

This chain connects TRBV11-3 to TRBJ1-6; D unclear. Germline V gives CDR1 SGHNT, CDR2 YENEEA. V shed 6 bases and J shed 7 bases, with 16 bases lying between them. There are 15 residues in the CDR3. The CDR3 loop is CASRLGQVHNSPLHF. The CDR3, as DNA: TGTGCCAGCAGGCTCGGTCAGGTTCACAATTCACCCCTCCACTTT. The full variable domain, its missing parts supplied by reference TRBV11-3 and TRBJ1-6, is EAGVVQSPRYKIIEKKQPVAFWCNPISGHNTLYWYLQNLGQGPELLIRYENEEAVDDSQLPKDRFSAERLKGVDSTLKIQPAELGDSAVYLCASRLGQVHNSPLHFGNGTRLTVT.

This clonotype was recorded at least ten times. The V gene is TRBV3-1, the J gene TRBJ2-5; D uncertain. Looked up from germline, CDR1 is LGHDT and CDR2 is YNNKEL (reference sequence). The CDR3 loop spans 14 amino acids. Trimming cost V 4 bases and J 2 bases, with 11 bases left between them. As DNA, the CDR3 is TGTGCCAGCAGCCTTAGTTCCTCGCAAGAGACCCAGTACTTC. This translates into CASSLSSSQETQYF.

A word on this clonotype: One end of the junction is discordant with germline, which a read error may explain. The V call is TRBV20-1, the J call TRBJ1-2; the D is unclear. The CDR3 is 11 residues long. CDR1 is DFQATT, CDR2 SNEGSKA, per germline (reference sequence). The CDR3 here is CRAIPNYGYTF. In DNA form, the CDR3 reads TGCAGGGCTATCCCTAACTATGGCTACACCTTC.

In this sample, this clonotype turned up many times. The chain uses TRBV6-2 or TRBV6-3 and TRBJ1-2; D unclear. V lost 2 bases to trimming and J lost 0 bases, with 16 bases between them. CDR1 and CDR2 from the germline V gene are MNHEY and SVGEGT. The CDR3 runs to 17 residues. CDR3 amino acids: CASSYGWSGASNYGYTF. DNA for the CDR3: TGTGCCAGCAGTTACGGATGGAGCGGTGCCTCTAACTATGGCTACACCTTC.

The rearrangement joins TRBV5-1 to TRBJ2-5; 8 nucleotides align to TRBD1. The J call could be wrong; TRBJ2-7 is a better fit for the DNA end. This CDR3 region has 16 residues. Germline lookup yields CDR1 SGHRS and CDR2 YFSETQ. The DNA for the CDR3 is TGCGCCAGCAGCTCATACAGGGGGGAATTCGGTTACGAGCAGTACTTC. It is translated as CASSSYRGEFGYEQYF.

J is TRBJ1-1 and V is TRBV2; D call uncertain. Germline V gives CDR1 SNHLY, CDR2 FYNNEI. The V end was cut by 3 bases, the J end by 3 bases, with 8 bases between. The CDR3 sequence is 13 residues long. The DNA for the CDR3 is TGTGCCAGCAGTGATGGGCCCGACACTGAAGCTTTCTTT. Its translation is CASSDGPDTEAFF.

This clonotype was found a few times. The chain uses TRBV15 and TRBJ1-1, with 8 positions matching TRBD1. The CDR3 has 16 amino acids. V lost 3 bases and J lost 2; bases outside the gene matches: 8. Germline V gene sequence: CDR1 LNHNV, CDR2 YYDKDF (reference sequence). The CDR3 DNA reads TGTGCCACCAGCAGGGACAGGGCGCCTCGTAACACTGAAGCTTTCTTT. It yields the protein CATSRDRAPRNTEAFF. The full variable domain, with the rest looked up from reference TRBV15 and TRBJ1-1, is DAMVIQNPRYQVTQFGKPVTLSCSQTLNHNVMYWYQQKSSQAPKLLFHYYDKDFNNEADTPDNFQSRRPNTSFCFLDIRSPGLGDTAMYLCATSRDRAPRNTEAFFGQGTRLTVV.

This clonotype came up many times. The chain has TRBV20-1 and TRBJ2-5; D may correspond to TRBD1 or TRBD2 (5 bases each). Trimming removed 1 base at V and 2 bases at J, with 8 bases between. CDR1 is DFQATT and CDR2 is SNEGSKA in the germline V gene (reference sequence). This CDR3 has 13 amino acids. CDR3 bases: TGCAGTGCTAGAGTTGGGGGTCAAGAGACCCAGTACTTC. It encodes CSARVGGQETQYF.

This clonotype was found many times. The chain is built from TRBV10-3 and TRBJ1-6; no reliable D call. Germline assignment: CDR1 ENHRY and CDR2 SYGVKD. V lost 4 bases, J lost 0 bases, and 7 bases lay in between. CDR3 size: 15 residues. In DNA, the CDR3 is TGTGCCATCAGTGGGAGTAGCTCCTATAATTCACCCCTCCACTTT. Translation: CAISGSSSYNSPLHF.

With regard to this clonotype: Its ends do not fully match the called genes, so a read error is possible. The rearrangement uses TRBV7-9 and TRBJ2-1; TRBD1 might be the D (6 bases). Germline V gene data show CDR1 as SEHNR and CDR2 as FQNEAQ (reference sequence). The CDR3 runs to 15 residues. The CDR3 coding sequence is TGTGCCAGCAGCATAGCGAGGGCAGGGGTAGGGGAGCAGTTTTTC. It is translated as CASSIARAGVGEQFF.

The table lists this clonotype with many counts. At one of its ends the junction is not consistent with the germline gene, which may arise from a read error. The gene calls are TRBV7-2 and TRBJ2-1, with 10 bases fitting TRBD2. This CDR3 contains 17 residues. CDR1 is SGHTA, CDR2 FQGNSA, per germline. CDR3 DNA: TGTGCCAGCAGCTTAGGGGTAGCGGGAGGCTCCCACAATGAGCAGTTCTTC. Translated: CASSLGVAGGSHNEQFF.

This clonotype was observed a few times. The chain has TRBV7-8 and TRBJ2-3; TRBD2 matches 8 bases. CDR3 length: 16 residues. The V segment lost 5 bases and the J segment 6 bases; nucleotides outside the gene matches: 13. CDR1 is SGHVS and CDR2 is FQNEAQ in the germline V gene. The CDR3 sequence is CASSPQRERGRDTQYF. CDR3 sequence (DNA): TGTGCCAGCAGCCCCCAGAGGGAGCGGGGGAGGGATACGCAGTATTTT.

This rearrangement joins TRBV6-2 or TRBV6-3 to TRBJ2-1; D is possibly TRBD1 (6 bases). CDR1 is MNHEY and CDR2 is SVGEGT in the germline V gene. The CDR3 totals 18 residues. V was shortened by 0 bases and J by 8 bases, with 23 bases between the two germline ends. This CDR3 is CASSYSRGYYLLLDEQFF. Written as DNA, the CDR3 is TGTGCCAGCAGTTACTCGAGGGGGTATTACCTTTTATTGGATGAGCAGTTCTTC.

V gene TRBV14 combines with J gene TRBJ2-5, with 7 positions matching TRBD1. The CDR3 extends over 16 amino acids. Germline CDR1 and CDR2: SGHDN and FVKESK. V trimming: 1 base; J trimming: 5 bases; junction bases outside the gene matches: 10. The CDR3 coding sequence is TGTGCCAGCAGCCAAGCAGGCATAGGGGGCTGGGAGACCCAGTACTTC. It yields the protein CASSQAGIGGWETQYF. The variable domain in full, completed from reference TRBV14 and TRBJ2-5, reads EAGVTQFPSHSVIEKGQTVTLRCDPISGHDNLYWYRRVMGKEIKFLLHFVKESKQDESGMPNNRFLAERTGGTYSTLKVQPAELEDSGVYFCASSQAGIGGWETQYFGPGTRLLVL.

To note about this clonotype: A read error is possible here, since a much larger clone lies one base away. This chain uses TRBV6-2 or TRBV6-3 with TRBJ1-2; D is ambiguous. CDR1 and CDR2 from the germline V gene are MNHEY and SVGEGT. The CDR3 is 15 amino acids. V was cut by 5 bases and J by 2 bases, with 15 bases left in between. CDR3 sequence: CASSLGEQKNYGYTF. The CDR3 DNA sequence: TGTGCCAGCAGTCTCGGGGAACAGAAAAACTATGGCTACACCTTC.

This clonotype showed up just a few times. The chain joins TRBV6-5 to TRBJ1-4; D is unclear. This CDR3 contains 18 residues. Deletions cut 4 bases from V and 4 bases from J, with 22 bases between. CDR1 and CDR2 (germline): MNHEY, SVGAGI. The CDR3, as DNA: TGTGCCAGCAGTTCCCTTATCCGGGAACGTTCGCTTAATGAAAAACTGTTTTTT. Amino acid sequence: CASSSLIRERSLNEKLFF.

This clonotype was counted many times. The gene calls are TRBV20-1 and TRBJ2-1, with a tentative D call TRBD2 (6 bases). V was clipped by 2 bases and J by 4 bases, with 12 bases between them. Germline loops: CDR1 DFQATT, CDR2 SNEGSKA (reference sequence). The CDR3 contains 14 residues. The CDR3 nucleotides are TGCAGTGCTAGACTCCGGGACTTTTACAATGAGCAGTTCTTC. It codes for CSARLRDFYNEQFF.

This clonotype came up a few times. A much larger clone lies a single base off, so this may be a read error. The chain uses TRBV12-3 or TRBV12-4 and TRBJ2-7; D possibly matches TRBD1 or TRBD2 (5 bases each). This CDR3 comprises 12 residues. Trimming cost V 7 bases and J 9 bases, with 16 bases left between them. DNA of the CDR3: TGTGCCAGCACCCAAGGTTCGGGACGGCAGTACTTC. The encoded protein is CASTQGSGRQYF.

In this sample, this clonotype turned up a few times. The chain recombines TRBV6-1 with TRBJ1-4, with D maybe TRBD1 (5 bases). The CDR3 covers 16 residues. Germline-derived CDR1 and CDR2 are MNHNS and SASEGT. The V end lost 5 bases, the J end lost 7 bases, and 20 bases lay between the germline ends. CDR3 nucleotide sequence: TGTGCCAGCAGTCAATCTACAGGCCCCGGAACTGAAAAACTGTTTTTT. Protein sequence: CASSQSTGPGTEKLFF.

The V call is TRBV2, the J call TRBJ1-6; D perhaps matches TRBD1 (5 bases). From germline, CDR1 is SNHLY and CDR2 FYNNEI. V was clipped by 7 bases and J by 5 bases, with 15 bases between them. This CDR3 region has 15 residues. DNA for the CDR3: TGTGCCAGCACCCAGGGACGGAATAATAATTCACCCCTCCACTTT. It yields the protein CASTQGRNNNSPLHF.

This clonotype was observed a few times. V is TRBV5-1 and J is TRBJ1-6; 7 nucleotides align to TRBD1. This CDR3 is 14 amino acids long. V lost 4 bases to trimming and J lost 7 bases; unmatched junction nucleotides: 5. CDR1 and CDR2 from the germline V gene are SGHRS and YFSETQ. CDR3 nucleotide sequence: TGCGCCAGCAGCCGGGACAGTGGGAATTCACCCCTCCACTTT. As protein: CASSRDSGNSPLHF.